The following is a T cell receptor (beta chain) sequence with its context. These data belong to a study of beta chain features in type 1 diabetes. Isolated RNA was reverse transcribed in full, so expressed TCRB transcripts were sequenced. Repertoires were generated with immunoSEQ multiplex PCR, while TCRdb's copy carries only in-frame clones and drops some. The sample shows almost 350,000 clones, approximately 8.2% of them seen only once. The ends were cut back, 1 base at V and 1 base at J, with 15 bases in the middle. CDR1 is SGHDN, CDR2 FVKESK, per germline. This CDR3 is 17 amino acids long. The sequence came from a woman aged 18-29 years in good health. J is TRBJ2-3 and V is TRBV14, with unresolved D. What was sequenced was central memory CD4+ T cells from blood. DNA for the CDR3: TGTGCCAGCAGCCAAGTCGTCTCAACGATGGGCACAGATACGCAGTATTTT. Translating it yields CASSQVVSTMGTDTQYF.